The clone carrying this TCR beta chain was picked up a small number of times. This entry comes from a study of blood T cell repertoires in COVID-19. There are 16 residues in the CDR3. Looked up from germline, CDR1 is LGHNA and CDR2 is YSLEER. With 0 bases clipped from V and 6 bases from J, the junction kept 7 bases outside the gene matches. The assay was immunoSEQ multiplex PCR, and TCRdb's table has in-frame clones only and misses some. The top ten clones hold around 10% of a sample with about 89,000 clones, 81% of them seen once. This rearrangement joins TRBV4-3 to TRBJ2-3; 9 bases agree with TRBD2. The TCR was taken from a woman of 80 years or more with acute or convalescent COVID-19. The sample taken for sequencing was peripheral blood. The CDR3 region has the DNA TGCGCCAGCAGCCAAGAACGAGCGGGGGGAAGGGATACGCAGTATTTT. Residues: CASSQERAGGRDTQYF.